This T cell receptor (beta chain) is from a study of cytomegalovirus exposure and HLA in healthy donors. In the PCR, 60 Vbeta and 13 Jbeta primers were used. Using immunoSEQ multiplex PCR, the repertoire was profiled, and TCRdb retains in-frame clones only, with some absent. The table records 100,000 to 150,000 clones, over 70% of them present only once. CDR1 and CDR2 from the germline V gene are SGHNT and YYREEE (reference sequence). The CDR3 has 17 residues. The ends were cut back, 4 bases at V and 2 bases at J, with 20 bases in the middle. The donors were healthy bone marrow donors. Whole-study results and caveats: A later look showed TCR association rates differing by HLA locus, highest for DRB1 and lowest for HLA-C.

Comments on this clone: As yet, its antigen is unknown.

The TCR sequence derives from a man between 18 and 35 years old in good health and CMV-seropositive. Sample: PBMCs. This chain links TRBV5-4 with TRBJ2-3; D perhaps matches TRBD2 (6 bases). In DNA, the CDR3 is TGTGCCAGCAGCGCTGGGACTGACAAAATGTACACAGATACGCAGTATTTT. This translates into CASSAGTDKMYTDTQYF.